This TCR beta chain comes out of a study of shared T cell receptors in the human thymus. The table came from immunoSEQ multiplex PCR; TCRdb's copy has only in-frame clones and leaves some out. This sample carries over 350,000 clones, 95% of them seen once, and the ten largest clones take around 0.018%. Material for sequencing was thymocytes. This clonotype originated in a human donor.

The DNA for the CDR3 is TGTGCCAGCAGCTCATCGCCGGGACTAGCGGGAAGAGAGCAGTACTTC. The encoded protein is CASSSSPGLAGREQYF. The rearrangement uses TRBV5-4 and TRBJ2-7; 13 nucleotides match TRBD2. The CDR3 contains 16 residues. V gave up 3 bases and J gave up 7 bases; unmatched junction bases: 10. The V gene's germline CDR1 is SGHNT and CDR2 YYREEE (reference sequence).